This TCR beta chain was sequenced for a study of beta chain features in type 1 diabetes. The investigators reverse transcribed all of the isolated RNA, so they sequenced expressed TCRB transcripts. An average around 3.5 million reads came from naive, central memory and regulatory T cell samples. The assay was immunoSEQ multiplex PCR, and TCRdb's table has in-frame clones only and misses some. The table shows a few hundred thousand clones, with roughly 12% occurring only once. To note about this clone: Its antigen remains unknown.

General study points: The cDNA sequencing approach could over-represent high-TCR-expressing cells. A potential influence of HLA type upon TCRB rearrangement remained unresolved herein. TCRB CDR3 length was moderately but significantly reduced in all four CD4+ subsets of Type 1 diabetes patients.

V was cut by 6 bases and J by 5 bases, with 10 bases left in between. Per germline, CDR1 DFQATT and CDR2 SNEGSKA (reference sequence). This CDR3 is built from 11 residues. This chain links TRBV20-1 with TRBJ2-5; D is unresolved. This TCR was recovered from a woman aged 18 to 35 with type 1 diabetes. The sample consisted of naive CD4+ T cells from blood. The CDR3 spells CSATKRETQYF. CDR3 nucleotides: TGCAGTGCCACAAAGAGGGAGACCCAGTACTTC.